This T cell receptor (beta chain) was recovered during a study of identical twins listed by TCRdb under 2016. Describing the broader study: TCR alpha and beta repertoires from monozygotic twins, unrelated adults of various ages and cord blood were deep-sequenced to test whether fetal clonotypes persist. To rule out contamination, the twin experiments were replicated at different times with different library preparation protocols. The paper's findings and limits, for the study overall: Because the same donors could not be followed over many years, conclusions were based on cross-sectional statistical analysis. In beta out-of-frame sequences, excess twin sharing was weaker, because having fewer shared sequences lowered the signal-to-noise ratio. Fewer insertions were carried by abundant cord blood beta clonotypes, a similar but weaker trend appeared in young adult naive repertoires, and no such trend appeared in memory repertoires. Compared with coincidental sharing between unrelated individuals, out-of-frame TCR alpha sequences shared between twins showed an excess of sequences with low generation probability. Out-of-frame TCR alpha sharing in monozygotic twins was systematically underestimated by recombination models, whereas sharing between unrelated individuals was in agreement with the recombination models. Invariant T cells such as MAIT and iNKT could partly confound zero-insertion analyses, although diverse VJ usage argued against such confounding for most clonotypes.

Trimming removed 1 base from V and 5 bases from J; the gene matches leave 4 bases unexplained. The germline V gene encodes CDR1 SGHTA and CDR2 FQGNSA. The CDR3 contains 14 residues, cysteine and phenylalanine counted. Just CDR3 DNA is preserved here, 42 bases in frame from base 1. Of note for this clonotype: It lacks a known antigen. Base qualities are not provided; no much larger clone lies one nucleotide away.

Libraries were made using 5' RACE. The sequencing machine was an Illumina HiSeq 2000. Template switching introduced a universal primer binding site; the final cDNA contained a unique molecular identifier, enabling accurate counting of TCR cDNA molecules. Specific primers in the conserved constant-segment region were used to synthesize first-strand cDNA for TCR alpha and beta chains. Each cDNA library was double barcoded, with a SMART-Mk sample barcode plus Illumina barcodes, to control for contamination. TruSeq adapter sequences and Illumina sample barcodes were added in two successive PCR steps. Sequencing of the TCR alpha and beta cDNA libraries was done on the Illumina HiSeq platform using custom primers. Regarding the original processing steps: MiGEC was used to process raw reads and extract unique molecular identifiers, and MiXCR was used to find CDR3 positions. Recombination models were inferred per individual with the repgenHMM and IGoR tools using an EM algorithm. The tcR package in R was used for shared clonotype analysis, with sharing normalized by the product of cloneset sizes. To study raw recombination without the effects of thymic and clonal selection, out-of-frame nonproductive sequences were analyzed. The raw public data were reprocessed by TCRdb itself: fastp quality trimming at Q25, MiXCR clonotype calling, in-frame beta chains only. Rows are combined by CDR3 protein, so each entry shows the most common genes and DNA. The V and J calls follow TCRdb's processing rather than the paper's. Within this sample are around 680,000 distinct CDR3 sequences, with about 9.4% of them counted one time only. The top ten clones comprise 0.75% to 1% of the sample.

Every donor in the study was a healthy Caucasian. The twin cohort consisted of three pairs of female monozygotic twins, all aged about 18 to 29 years. The RNA used for TCR libraries was isolated from peripheral blood mononuclear cells. These data are also associated with another study on yellow fever vaccine responses in identical twins. According to the second study: The authors reported that the T cell response to vaccination in identical twins appeared partly convergent and partly personalized. Focusing on identical twins, the study followed the T cell clones that responded to the vaccine, and did so with precision.

This sequence originates from a woman under 30 in good health. This receptor chain uses TRBV7-2 and TRBJ2-5, with 7 bases in between that match TRBD1. Sequences were obtained from PBMCs. Here the CDR3 is given as CASSLENRGETQYF. The nucleotides are TGTGCCAGCAGCTTAGAGAACAGGGGTGAGACCCAGTACTTC.